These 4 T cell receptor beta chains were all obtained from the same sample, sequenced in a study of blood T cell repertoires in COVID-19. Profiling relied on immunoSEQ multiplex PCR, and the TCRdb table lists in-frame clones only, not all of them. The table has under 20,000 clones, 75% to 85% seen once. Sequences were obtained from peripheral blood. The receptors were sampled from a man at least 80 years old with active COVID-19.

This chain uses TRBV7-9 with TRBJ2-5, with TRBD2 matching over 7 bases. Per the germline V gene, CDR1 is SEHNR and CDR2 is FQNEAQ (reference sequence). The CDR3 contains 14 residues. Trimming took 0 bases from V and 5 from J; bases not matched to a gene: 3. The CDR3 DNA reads TGTGCCAGCAGCTTAGCAACCGGGAGGGAGACCCAGTACTTC. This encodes CASSLATGRETQYF.

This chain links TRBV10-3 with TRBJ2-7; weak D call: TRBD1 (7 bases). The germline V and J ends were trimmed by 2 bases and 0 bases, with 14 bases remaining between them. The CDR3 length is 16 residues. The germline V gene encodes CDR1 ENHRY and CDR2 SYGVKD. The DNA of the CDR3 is TGTGCCATCAGTGAGGGGGGGACAGTGAACTCCTACGAGCAGTACTTC. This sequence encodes CAISEGGTVNSYEQYF.

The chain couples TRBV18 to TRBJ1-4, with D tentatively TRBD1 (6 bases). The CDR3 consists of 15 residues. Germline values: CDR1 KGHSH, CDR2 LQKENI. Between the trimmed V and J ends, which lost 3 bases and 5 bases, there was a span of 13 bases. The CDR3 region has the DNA TGTGCCAGCTCACCCTGGACAGACCAGAATGAAAAACTGTTTTTT. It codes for CASSPWTDQNEKLFF. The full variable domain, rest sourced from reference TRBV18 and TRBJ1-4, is NAGVMQNPRHLVRRRGQEARLRCSPMKGHSHVYWYRQLPEEGLKFMVYLQKENIIDESGMPKERFSAEFPKEGPSILRIQQVVRGDSAAYFCASSPWTDQNEKLFFGSGTQLSVL.

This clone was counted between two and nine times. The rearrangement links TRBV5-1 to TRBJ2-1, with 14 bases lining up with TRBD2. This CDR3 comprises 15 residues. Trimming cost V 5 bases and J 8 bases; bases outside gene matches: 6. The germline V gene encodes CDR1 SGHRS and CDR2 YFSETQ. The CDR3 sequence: CASRFRLAGGDEQFF. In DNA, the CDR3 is TGCGCCAGCAGGTTCCGACTAGCGGGAGGGGATGAGCAGTTCTTC.